This record concerns one T cell receptor (beta chain) sequence. Its target is not known. Blood volume per time point ranged from about 35 to 110 mL. This CDR3 contains 12 residues. Germline assignment: CDR1 MNHNY and CDR2 SVGAGI (reference sequence). Trimming left V 2 bases short and J 5 bases short, with 3 bases between. Using immunoSEQ multiplex PCR, the repertoire was profiled, and TCRdb retains in-frame clones only, with some absent. Among about 11,000 clones listed, around four fifths were seen once. The source of the sample is a study of follicular helper T cells after annual influenza vaccination. Study as a whole: Days 0, 7 and 28 post-vaccination were the blood draw times.

Study outcomes and limitations: Yearly vaccinations repeatedly recalled conserved clonotypes in ICOS+CD38+ cTfh. Productive TCRB sequences came from only about 10-23% of cells.

The chain uses TRBV6-6 and TRBJ1-4, with unresolved D. The material sequenced was CXCR5- memory CD4+ T cells sorted from blood, taken 6 weeks after influenza vaccination. This TCR derives from an adult who received the influenza vaccine. As DNA, the CDR3 is TGTGCCAGCAGTTACATCAATGAAAAACTGTTTTTT. It is translated as CASSYINEKLFF.